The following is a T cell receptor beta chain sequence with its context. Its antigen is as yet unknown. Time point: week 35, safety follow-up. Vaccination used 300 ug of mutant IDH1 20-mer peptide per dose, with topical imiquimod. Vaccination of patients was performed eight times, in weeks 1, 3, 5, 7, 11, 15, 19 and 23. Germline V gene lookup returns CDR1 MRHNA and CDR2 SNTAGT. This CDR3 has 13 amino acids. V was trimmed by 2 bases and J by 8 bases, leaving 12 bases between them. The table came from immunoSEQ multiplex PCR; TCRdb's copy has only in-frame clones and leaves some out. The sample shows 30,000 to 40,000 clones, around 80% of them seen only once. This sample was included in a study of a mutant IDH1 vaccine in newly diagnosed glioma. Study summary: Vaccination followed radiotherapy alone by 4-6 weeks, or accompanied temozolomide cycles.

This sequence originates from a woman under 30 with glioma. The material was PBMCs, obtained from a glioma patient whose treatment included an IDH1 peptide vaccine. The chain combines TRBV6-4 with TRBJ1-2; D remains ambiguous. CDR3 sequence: CASSDPGSGGYTF. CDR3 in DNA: TGTGCCAGCAGTGACCCCGGCAGTGGGGGCTACACCTTC.